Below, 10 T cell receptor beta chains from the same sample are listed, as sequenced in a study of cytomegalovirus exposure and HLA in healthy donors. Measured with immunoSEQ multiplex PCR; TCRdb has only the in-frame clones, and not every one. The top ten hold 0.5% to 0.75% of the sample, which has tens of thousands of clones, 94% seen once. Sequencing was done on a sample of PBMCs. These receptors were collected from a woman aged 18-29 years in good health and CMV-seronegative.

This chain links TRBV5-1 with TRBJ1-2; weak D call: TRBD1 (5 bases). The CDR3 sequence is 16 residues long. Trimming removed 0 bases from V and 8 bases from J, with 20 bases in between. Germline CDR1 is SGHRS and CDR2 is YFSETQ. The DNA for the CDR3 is TGCGCCAGCAGCTTGGCCTGGACCGGGAGACGGGACGGCTACACCTTC. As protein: CASSLAWTGRRDGYTF.

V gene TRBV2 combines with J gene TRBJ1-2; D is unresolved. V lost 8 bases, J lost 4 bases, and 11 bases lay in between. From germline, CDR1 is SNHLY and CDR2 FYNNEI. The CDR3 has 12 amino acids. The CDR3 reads CASPSGVYGYTF. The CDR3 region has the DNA TGTGCCAGCCCCTCCGGGGTCTATGGCTACACCTTC.

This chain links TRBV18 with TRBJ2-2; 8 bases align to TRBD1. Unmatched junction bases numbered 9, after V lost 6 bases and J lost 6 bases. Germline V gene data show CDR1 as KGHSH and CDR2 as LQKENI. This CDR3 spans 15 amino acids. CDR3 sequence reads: CASSRQGAPAGELFF. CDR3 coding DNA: TGTGCCAGCTCGCGCCAGGGGGCACCCGCCGGGGAGCTGTTTTTT.

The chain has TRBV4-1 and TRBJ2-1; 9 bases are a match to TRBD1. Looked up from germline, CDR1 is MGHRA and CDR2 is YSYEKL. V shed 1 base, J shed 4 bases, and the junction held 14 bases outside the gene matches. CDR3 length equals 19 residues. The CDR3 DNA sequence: TGCGCCAGCAGCCAAGGTGGAGTGGCCGGGACAGGGATTTACAATGAGCAGTTCTTC. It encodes CASSQGGVAGTGIYNEQFF.

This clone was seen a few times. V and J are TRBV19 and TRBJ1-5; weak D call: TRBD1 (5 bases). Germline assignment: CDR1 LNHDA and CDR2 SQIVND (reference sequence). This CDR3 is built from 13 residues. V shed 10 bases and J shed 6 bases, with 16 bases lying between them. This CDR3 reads CATSSGGRQPQHF. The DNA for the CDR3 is TGTGCCACCTCCTCCGGGGGTCGTCAGCCCCAGCATTTT.

CDR3 sequence reads: CASSIDTMNTEAFF. The CDR3 nucleotides are TGCGCCAGCAGCATTGACACCATGAACACTGAAGCTTTCTTT. The chain has TRBV5-1 and TRBJ1-1; D gene unclear. V lost 4 bases, J lost 0 bases, and 10 bases lay in between. Germline V gives CDR1 SGHRS, CDR2 YFSETQ. CDR3 length: 14 residues.

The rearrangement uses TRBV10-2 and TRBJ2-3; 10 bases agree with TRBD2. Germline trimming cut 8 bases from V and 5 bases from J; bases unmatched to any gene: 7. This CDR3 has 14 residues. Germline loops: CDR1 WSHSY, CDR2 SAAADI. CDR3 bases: TGCGCCAGCGTCAAGCGGGGGGGCGGAGATACGCAGTATTTT. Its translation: CASVKRGGGDTQYF.

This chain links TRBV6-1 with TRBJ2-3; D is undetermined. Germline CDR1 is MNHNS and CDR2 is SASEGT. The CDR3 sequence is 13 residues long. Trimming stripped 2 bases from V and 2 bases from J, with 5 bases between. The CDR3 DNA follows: TGTGCCAGCAGTGAACAGTACACAGATACGCAGTATTTT. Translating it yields CASSEQYTDTQYF.

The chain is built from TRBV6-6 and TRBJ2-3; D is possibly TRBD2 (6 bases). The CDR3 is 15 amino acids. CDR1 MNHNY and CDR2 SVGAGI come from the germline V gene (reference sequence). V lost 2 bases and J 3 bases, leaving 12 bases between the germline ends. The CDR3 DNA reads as TGTGCCAGCAGTTACGGTGGGCGGGGAACAGATACGCAGTATTTT. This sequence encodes CASSYGGRGTDTQYF.

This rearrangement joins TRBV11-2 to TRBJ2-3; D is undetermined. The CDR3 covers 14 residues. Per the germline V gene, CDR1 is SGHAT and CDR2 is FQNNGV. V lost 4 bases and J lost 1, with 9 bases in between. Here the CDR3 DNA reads TGTGCCAGCAGCTGGGCCATGGGCACAGATACGCAGTATTTT. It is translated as CASSWAMGTDTQYF.